This T cell receptor (beta chain) was profiled in a study of blood T cell repertoires in COVID-19. Repertoires were generated with immunoSEQ multiplex PCR, while TCRdb's copy carries only in-frame clones and drops some. This sample has roughly 220,000 clones, with around 84% found just once. This CDR3 is 14 amino acids long. V was shortened by 5 bases and J by 2 bases, with 13 bases between the two germline ends. Germline CDR1 and CDR2: SGHRS and YFSETQ. Sequenced input: PBMCs or T cells enriched from blood (not recorded which). This chain joins TRBV5-1 and TRBJ2-5; D is ambiguous. The origin of this receptor is a woman between 40 and 55 years old who had recovered from COVID-19. CDR3 amino acids: CASSLGGNQETQYF. DNA of the CDR3: TGCGCCAGCAGTCTAGGTGGAAATCAAGAGACCCAGTACTTC. Full variable domain (rest looked up from reference TRBV5-1 and TRBJ2-5): KAGVTQTPRYLIKTRGQQVTLSCSPISGHRSVSWYQQTPGQGLQFLFEYFSETQRNKGNFPGRFSGRQFSNSRSEMNVSTLELGDSALYLCASSLGGNQETQYFGPGTRLLVL.